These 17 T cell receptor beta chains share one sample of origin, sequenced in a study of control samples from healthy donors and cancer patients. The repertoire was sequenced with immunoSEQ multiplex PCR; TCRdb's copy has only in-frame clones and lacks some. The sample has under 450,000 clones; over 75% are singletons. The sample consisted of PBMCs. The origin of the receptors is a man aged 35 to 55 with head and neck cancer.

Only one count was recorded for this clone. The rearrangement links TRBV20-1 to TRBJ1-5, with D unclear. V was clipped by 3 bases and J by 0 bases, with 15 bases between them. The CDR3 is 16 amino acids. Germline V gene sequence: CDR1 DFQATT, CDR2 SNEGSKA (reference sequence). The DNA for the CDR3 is TGCAGTGCTAGTTACGACCAGGAGAATAGCAATCAGCCCCAGCATTTT. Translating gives CSASYDQENSNQPQHF.

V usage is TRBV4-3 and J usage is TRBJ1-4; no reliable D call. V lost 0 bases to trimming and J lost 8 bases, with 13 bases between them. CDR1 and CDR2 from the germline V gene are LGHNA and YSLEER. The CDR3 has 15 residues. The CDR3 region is CASSQDFGSGEKLFF. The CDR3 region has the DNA TGCGCCAGCAGCCAAGATTTTGGTTCTGGGGAAAAACTGTTTTTT.

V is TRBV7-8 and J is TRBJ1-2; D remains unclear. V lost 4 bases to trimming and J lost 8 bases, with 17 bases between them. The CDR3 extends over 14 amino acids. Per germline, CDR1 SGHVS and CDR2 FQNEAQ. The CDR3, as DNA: TGTGCCAGCAGCTCCGAAAGGACGGATCGGGGCTACACCTTC. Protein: CASSSERTDRGYTF.

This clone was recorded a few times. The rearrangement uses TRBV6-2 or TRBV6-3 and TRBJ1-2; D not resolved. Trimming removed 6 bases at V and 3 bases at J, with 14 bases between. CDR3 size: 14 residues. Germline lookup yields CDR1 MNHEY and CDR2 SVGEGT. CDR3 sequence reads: CASSRPETYYGYTF. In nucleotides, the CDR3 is TGTGCCAGCAGCCGCCCGGAGACCTACTATGGCTACACCTTC.

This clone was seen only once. The CDR3 DNA reads TGTGCCAGCAGTTGGACGGAGGGCCACGAGCAGTACTTC. Encoded protein: CASSWTEGHEQYF. V is TRBV27 and J is TRBJ2-7, with D perhaps matching TRBD2 (6 bases). CDR1 MNHEY and CDR2 SMNVEV come from the germline V gene (reference sequence). The ends were cut back, 4 bases at V and 5 bases at J, with 12 bases in the middle. This CDR3 has 13 amino acids.

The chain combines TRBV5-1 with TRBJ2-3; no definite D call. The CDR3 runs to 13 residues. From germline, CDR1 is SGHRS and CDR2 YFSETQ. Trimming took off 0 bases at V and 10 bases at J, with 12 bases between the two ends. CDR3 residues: CASSLEGAHPQYF. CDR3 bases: TGCGCCAGCAGCTTGGAAGGTGCCCACCCGCAGTATTTT.

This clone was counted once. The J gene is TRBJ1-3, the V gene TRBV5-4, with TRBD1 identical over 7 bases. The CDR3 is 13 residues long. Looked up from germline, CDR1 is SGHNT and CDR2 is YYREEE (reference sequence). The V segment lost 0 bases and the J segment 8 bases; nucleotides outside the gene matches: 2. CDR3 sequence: CASSLDRGHTIYF. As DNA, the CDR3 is TGTGCCAGCAGCTTGGACAGGGGACACACCATATATTTT.

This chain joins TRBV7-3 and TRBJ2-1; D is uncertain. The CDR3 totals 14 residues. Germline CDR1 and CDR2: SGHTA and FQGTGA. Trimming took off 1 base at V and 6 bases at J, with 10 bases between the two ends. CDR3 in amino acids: CASSLSLSPNEQFF. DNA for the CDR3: TGTGCCAGCAGCTTAAGCCTTTCGCCCAATGAGCAGTTCTTC. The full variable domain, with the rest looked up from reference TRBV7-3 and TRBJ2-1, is GAGVSQTPSNKVTEKGKYVELRCDPISGHTALYWYRQSLGQGPEFLIYFQGTGAADDSGLPNDRFFAVRPEGSVSTLKIQRTERGDSAVYLCASSLSLSPNEQFFGPGTRLTVL.

CDR3 DNA: TGTGCCAGCAACGGACAGACCAATGAGCAGTTCTTC. Translation gives CASNGQTNEQFF. The genes are TRBV6-5 and TRBJ2-1, with a weak D call TRBD1 (6 bases). Deletions cut 7 bases from V and 6 bases from J, with 10 bases between. Germline V lookup: CDR1 MNHEY, CDR2 SVGAGI. CDR3 length: 12 amino acids.

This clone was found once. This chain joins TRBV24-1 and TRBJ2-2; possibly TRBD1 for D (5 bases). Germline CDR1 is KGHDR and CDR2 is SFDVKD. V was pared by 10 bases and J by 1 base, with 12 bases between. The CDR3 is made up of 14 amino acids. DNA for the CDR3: TGTGCCACGGGAAAGGGGCGGAACACCGGGGAGCTGTTTTTT. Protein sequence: CATGKGRNTGELFF.

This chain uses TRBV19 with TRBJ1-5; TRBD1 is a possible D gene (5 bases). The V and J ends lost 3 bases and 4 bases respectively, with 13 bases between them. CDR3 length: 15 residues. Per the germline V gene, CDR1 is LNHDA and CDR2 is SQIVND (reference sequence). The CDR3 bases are TGTGCCAGTAGTATTCTGGGACCAGCGAATCAGCCCCAGCATTTT. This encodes CASSILGPANQPQHF. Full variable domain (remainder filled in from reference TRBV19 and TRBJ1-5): DGGITQSPKYLFRKEGQNVTLSCEQNLNHDAMYWYRQDPGQGLRLIYYSQIVNDFQKGDIAEGYSVSREKKESFPLTVTSAQKNPTAFYLCASSILGPANQPQHFGDGTRLSIL.

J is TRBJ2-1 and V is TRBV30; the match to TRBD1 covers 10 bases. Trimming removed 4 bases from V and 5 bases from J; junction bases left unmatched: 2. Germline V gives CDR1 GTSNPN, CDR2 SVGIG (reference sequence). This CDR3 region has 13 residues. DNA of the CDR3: TGTGCCTGGATGGGACAGGGGAACAATGAGCAGTTCTTC. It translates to CAWMGQGNNEQFF. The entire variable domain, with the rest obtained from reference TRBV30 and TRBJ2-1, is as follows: SQTIHQWPATLVQPVGSPLSLECTVEGTSNPNLYWYRQAAGRGLQLLFYSVGIGQISSEVPQNLSASRPQDRQFILSSKKLLLSDSGFYLCAWMGQGNNEQFFGPGTRLTVL.

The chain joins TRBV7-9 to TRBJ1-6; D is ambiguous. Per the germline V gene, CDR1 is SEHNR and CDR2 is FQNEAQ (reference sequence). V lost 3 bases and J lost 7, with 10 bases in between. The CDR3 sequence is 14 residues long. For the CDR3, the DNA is TGTGCCAGCAGCTTCGGCGGATTGAATTCACCCCTCCACTTT. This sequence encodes CASSFGGLNSPLHF.

CDR3: CASSLIEGNQPQHF. CDR3 nucleotide sequence: TGTGCCAGCAGCCTAATTGAGGGCAATCAGCCCCAGCATTTT. V and J are TRBV28 and TRBJ1-5; the D is unclear. This CDR3 region has 14 residues. Trimming took 6 bases from V and 2 from J, leaving 11 bases between them. Germline V gene data show CDR1 as MDHEN and CDR2 as SYDVKM.

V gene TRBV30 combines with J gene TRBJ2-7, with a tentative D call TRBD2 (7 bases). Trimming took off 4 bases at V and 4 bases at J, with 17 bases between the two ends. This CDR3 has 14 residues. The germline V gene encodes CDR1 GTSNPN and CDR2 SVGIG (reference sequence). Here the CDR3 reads CAWNPEGGQYEQYF. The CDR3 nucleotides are TGTGCCTGGAACCCGGAGGGGGGGCAGTACGAGCAGTACTTC.

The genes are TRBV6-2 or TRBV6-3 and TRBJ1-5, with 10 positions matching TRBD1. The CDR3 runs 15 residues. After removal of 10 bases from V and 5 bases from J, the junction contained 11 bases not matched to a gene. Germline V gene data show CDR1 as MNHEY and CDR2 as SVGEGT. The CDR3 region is CATRPGDRGHQPQHF. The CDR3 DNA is TGTGCCACCCGCCCGGGGGACAGGGGCCATCAGCCCCAGCATTTT.

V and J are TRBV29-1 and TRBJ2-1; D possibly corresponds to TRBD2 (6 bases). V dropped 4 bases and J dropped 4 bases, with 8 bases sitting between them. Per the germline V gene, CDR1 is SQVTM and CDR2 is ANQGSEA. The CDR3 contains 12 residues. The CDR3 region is CSVAREYNEQFF. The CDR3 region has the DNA TGCAGCGTTGCCCGGGAGTACAATGAGCAGTTCTTC.